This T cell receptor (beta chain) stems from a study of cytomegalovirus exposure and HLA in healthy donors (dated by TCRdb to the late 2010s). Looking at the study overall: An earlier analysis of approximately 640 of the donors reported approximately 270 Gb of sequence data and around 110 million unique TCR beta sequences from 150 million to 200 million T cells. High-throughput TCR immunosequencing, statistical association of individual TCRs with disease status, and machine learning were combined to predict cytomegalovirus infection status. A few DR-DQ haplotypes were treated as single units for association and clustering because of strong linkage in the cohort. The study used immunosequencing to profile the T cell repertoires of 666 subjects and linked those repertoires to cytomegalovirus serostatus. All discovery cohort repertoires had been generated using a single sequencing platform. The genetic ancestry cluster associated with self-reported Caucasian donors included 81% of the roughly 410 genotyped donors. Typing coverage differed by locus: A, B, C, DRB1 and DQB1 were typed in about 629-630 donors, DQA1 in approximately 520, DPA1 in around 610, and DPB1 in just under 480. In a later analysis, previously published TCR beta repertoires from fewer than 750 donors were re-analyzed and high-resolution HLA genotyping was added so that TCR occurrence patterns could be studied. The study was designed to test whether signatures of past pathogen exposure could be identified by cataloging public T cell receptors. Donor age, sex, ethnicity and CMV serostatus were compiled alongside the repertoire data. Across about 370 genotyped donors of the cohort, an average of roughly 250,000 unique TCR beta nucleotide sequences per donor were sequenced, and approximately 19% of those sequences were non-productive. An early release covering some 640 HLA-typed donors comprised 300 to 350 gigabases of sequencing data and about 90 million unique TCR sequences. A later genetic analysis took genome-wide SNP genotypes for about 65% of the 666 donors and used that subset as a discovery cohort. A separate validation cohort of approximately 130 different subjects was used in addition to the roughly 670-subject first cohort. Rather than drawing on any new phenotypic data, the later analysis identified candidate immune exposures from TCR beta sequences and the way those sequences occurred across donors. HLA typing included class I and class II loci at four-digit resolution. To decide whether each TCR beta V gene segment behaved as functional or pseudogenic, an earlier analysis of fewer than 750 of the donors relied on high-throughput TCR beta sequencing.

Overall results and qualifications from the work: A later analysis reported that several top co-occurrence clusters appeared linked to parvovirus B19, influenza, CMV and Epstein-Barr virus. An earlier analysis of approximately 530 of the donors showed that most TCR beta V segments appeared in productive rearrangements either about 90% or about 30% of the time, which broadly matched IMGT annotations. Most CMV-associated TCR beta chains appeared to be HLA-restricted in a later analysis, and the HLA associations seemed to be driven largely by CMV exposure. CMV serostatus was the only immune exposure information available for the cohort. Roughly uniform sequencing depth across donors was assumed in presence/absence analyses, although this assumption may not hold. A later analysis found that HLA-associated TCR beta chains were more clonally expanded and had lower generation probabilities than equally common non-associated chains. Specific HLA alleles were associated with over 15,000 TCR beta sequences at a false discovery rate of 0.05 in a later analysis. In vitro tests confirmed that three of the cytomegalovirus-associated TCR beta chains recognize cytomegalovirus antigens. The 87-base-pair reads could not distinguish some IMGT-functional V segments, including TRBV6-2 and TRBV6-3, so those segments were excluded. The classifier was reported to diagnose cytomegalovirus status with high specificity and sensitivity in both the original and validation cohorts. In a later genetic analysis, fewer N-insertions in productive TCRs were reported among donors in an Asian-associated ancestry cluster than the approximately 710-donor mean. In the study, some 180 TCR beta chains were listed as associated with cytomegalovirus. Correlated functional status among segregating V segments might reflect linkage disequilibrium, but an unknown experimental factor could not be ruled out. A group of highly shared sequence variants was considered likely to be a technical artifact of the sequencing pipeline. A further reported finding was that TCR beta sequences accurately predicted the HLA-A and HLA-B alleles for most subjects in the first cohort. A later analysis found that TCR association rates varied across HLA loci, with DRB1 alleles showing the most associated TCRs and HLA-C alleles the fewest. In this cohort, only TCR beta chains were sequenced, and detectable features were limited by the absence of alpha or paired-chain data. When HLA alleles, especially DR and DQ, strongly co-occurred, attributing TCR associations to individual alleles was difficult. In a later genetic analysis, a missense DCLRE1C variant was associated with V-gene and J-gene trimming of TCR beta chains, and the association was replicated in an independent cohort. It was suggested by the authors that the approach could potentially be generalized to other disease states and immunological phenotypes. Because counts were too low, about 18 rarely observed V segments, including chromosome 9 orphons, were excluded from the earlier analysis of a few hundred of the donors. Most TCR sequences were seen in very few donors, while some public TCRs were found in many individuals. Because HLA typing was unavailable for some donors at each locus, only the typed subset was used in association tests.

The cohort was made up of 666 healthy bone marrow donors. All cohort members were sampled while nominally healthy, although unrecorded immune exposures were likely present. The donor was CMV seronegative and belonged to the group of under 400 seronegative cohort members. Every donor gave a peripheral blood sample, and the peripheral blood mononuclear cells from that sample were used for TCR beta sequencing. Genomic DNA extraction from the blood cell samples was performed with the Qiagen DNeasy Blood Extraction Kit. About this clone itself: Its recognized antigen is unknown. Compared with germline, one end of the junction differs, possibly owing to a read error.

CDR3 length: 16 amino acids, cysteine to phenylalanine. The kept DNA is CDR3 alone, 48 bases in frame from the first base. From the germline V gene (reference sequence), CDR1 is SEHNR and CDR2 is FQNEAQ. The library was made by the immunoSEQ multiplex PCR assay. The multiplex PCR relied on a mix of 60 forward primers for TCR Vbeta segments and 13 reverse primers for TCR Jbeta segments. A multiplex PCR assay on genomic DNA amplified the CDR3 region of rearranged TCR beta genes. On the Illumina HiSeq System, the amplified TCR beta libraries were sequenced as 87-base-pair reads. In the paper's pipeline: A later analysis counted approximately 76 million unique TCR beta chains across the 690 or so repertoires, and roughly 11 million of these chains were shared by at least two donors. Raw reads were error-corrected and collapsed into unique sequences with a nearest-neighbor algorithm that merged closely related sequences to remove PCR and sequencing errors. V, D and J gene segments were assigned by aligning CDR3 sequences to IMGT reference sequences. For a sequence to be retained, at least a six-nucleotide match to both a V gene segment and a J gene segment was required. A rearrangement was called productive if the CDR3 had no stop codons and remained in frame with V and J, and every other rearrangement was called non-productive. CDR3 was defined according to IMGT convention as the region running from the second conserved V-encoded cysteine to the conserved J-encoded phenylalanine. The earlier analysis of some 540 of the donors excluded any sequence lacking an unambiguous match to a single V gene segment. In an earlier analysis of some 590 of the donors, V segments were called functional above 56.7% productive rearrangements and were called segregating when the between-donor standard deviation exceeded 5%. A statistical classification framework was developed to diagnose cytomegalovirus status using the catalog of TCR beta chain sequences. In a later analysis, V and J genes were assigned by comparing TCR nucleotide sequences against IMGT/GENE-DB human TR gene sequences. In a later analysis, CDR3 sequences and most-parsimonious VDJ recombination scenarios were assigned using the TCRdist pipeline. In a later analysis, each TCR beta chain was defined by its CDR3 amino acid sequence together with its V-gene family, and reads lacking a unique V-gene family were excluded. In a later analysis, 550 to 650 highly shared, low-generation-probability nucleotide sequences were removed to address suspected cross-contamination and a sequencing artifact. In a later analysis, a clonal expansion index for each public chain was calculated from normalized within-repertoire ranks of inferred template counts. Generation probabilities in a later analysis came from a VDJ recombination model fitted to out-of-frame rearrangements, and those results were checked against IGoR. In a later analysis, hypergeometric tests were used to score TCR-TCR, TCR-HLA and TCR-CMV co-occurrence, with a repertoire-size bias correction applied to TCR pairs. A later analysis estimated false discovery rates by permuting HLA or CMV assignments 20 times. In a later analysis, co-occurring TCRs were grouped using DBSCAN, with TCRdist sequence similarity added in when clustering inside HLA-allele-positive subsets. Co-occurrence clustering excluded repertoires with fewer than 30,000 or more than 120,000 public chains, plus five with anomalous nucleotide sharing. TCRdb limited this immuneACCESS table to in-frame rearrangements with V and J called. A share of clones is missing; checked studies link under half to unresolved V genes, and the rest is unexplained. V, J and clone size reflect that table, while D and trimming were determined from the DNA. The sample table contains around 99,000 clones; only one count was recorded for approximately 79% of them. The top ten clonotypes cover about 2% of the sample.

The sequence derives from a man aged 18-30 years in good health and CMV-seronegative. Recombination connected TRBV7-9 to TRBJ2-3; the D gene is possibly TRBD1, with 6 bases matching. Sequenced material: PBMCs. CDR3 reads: CSSSLDTGNLPDTQYF. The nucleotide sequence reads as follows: TGTTCCAGCAGCTTAGATACAGGGAATCTTCCAGATACGCAGTATTTT.